The clone carrying this T cell receptor (beta chain) has more than one count but fewer than ten. What it binds is unknown. The sample is drawn from a study of T-cell memory formation after mild COVID-19. 5'RACE with constant-segment primers built TCRalpha and TCRbeta cDNA libraries with UMIs. One entry per CDR3 protein results from TCRdb running MiXCR on the 5' RACE reads. The sample has 50,000 to 75,000 distinct CDR3 sequences; roughly 10% are singletons. CDR3 length equals 13 residues. Germline CDR1 GTSNPN, CDR2 SVGIG (reference sequence). The V gene lost 3 bases and the J gene lost 0 bases, with 8 bases spanning the gap. Notes on the study in general: There was a balanced CD4/CD8 profile in clones contracting day 15 to 85, and later expanders leaned CD4+. Cross-reactive memory seemingly joined, as some responding clones were found in pre-infection memory. Among CD4+ contracting clones, most were CM and EM, and CD8+ ones EMRA.

The sample was PBMCs or a T cell subset sorted from them (not recorded which). This clonotype was sampled from a man aged 18 to 30 who had mild COVID-19 (a few samples of this study predate the infection). Cell type and time point are not known. This chain connects TRBV30 to TRBJ1-1; D gene uncertain. The CDR3 loop reads CAWRRELNTEAFF. The CDR3 coding sequence is TGTGCCTGGAGGCGGGAACTGAACACTGAAGCTTTCTTT.